The present entry profiles one TCR beta chain with its context. The antigen is not known. This CDR3 has 17 residues. With V trimmed by 4 bases and J by 3 bases, 10 bases remained unmatched. The data stem from a study of cytomegalovirus exposure and HLA in healthy donors. The wider study: There were fewer than 130 million unique TCR beta sequences, drawn from about 200 million T cells, in an earlier analysis. Findings and limits, study-wide: Researchers reported in a later analysis that common viral pathogens appeared linked to several top clusters. Later analysis showed most CMV-associated TCR beta chains appearing HLA-restricted.

60 Vbeta and 13 Jbeta primers were used in PCR. Assay: immunoSEQ multiplex PCR; the TCRdb copy retains only in-frame clones and omits some. The sample has some 240,000 clones; 92% are singletons. The chain links TRBV23-1 to TRBJ1-3, with 9 bases lining up with TRBD1. TRBV23-1 is given ORF status, its function remaining uncertain. The origin of this receptor is a girl aged 2-15 years in good health and CMV-seronegative. The sequencing sample was made of PBMCs. The CDR3 sequence: CASSRAGTGLHGNTIYF. DNA for the CDR3: TGCGCCAGCAGTCGAGCAGGGACAGGGTTACATGGAAACACCATATATTTT.